This record concerns one T cell receptor (beta chain) sequence. V dropped 7 bases and J dropped 7 bases, with 13 bases sitting between them. This CDR3 comprises 13 residues. Germline assignment: CDR1 MNHEY and CDR2 SVGAGI. The sample originates from a study of blood T cell repertoires in COVID-19. Sequencing used immunoSEQ multiplex PCR; TCRdb keeps in-frame clones, though not all of them. The data hold 250,000 to 300,000 clones, with almost 90% observed a single time. Sequencing was carried out using peripheral blood. The rearrangement links TRBV6-5 to TRBJ1-4; TRBD1 might be the D (5 bases). The TCR comes from a woman aged 60-75 years with COVID-19, enrolled during active disease. As DNA, the CDR3 is TGTGCCAGCACCACCGGGACTCGTGAAAAACTGTTTTTT. The encoded protein is CASTTGTREKLFF.